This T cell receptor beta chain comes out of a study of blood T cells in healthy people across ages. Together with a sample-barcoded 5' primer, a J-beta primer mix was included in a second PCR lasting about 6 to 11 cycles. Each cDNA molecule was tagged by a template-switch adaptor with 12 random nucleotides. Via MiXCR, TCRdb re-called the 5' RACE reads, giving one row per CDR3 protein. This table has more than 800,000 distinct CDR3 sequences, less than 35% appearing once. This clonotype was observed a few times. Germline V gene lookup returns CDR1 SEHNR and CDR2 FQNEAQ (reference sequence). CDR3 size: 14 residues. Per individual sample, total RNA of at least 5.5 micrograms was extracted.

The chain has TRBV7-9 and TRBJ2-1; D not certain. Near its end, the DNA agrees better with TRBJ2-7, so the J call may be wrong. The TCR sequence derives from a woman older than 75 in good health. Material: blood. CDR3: CASSLHSAYNEQYF. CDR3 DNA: TGTGCCAGCAGCCTCCATAGTGCTTACAATGAGCAGTACTTC.